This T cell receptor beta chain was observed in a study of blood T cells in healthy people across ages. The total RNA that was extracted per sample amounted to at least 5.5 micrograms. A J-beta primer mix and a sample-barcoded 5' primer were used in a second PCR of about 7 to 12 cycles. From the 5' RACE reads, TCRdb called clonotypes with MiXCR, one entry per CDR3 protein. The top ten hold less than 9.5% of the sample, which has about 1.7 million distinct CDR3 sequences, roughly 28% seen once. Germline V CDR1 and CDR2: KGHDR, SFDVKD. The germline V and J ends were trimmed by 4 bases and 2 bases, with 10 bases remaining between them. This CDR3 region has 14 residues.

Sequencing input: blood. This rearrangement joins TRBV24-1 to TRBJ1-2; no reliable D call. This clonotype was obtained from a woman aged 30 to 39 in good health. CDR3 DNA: TGTGCCACCAGTGACCATACAGTCAACTATGGCTACACCTTC. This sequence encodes CATSDHTVNYGYTF.